Below are 16 T cell receptor beta chains sequenced from a single sample in a study of tumor-infiltrating lymphocytes in oesophageal squamous cell carcinoma. From the PCR reads, TCRdb called clonotypes with MiXCR, one entry per CDR3 protein. The sample holds roughly 16,000 distinct CDR3 sequences, roughly 53% seen once. The specimen sequenced was esophageal tumor tissue. Receptors were obtained from a male donor with esophageal squamous cell carcinoma.

The chain has TRBV7-9 and TRBJ1-1, with D possibly TRBD1 on 6 matching bases. Trimming took off 11 bases at V and 1 base at J, with 17 bases between the two ends. The CDR3 has 14 residues. Germline V gives CDR1 SEHNR, CDR2 FQNEAQ (reference sequence). The CDR3 reads CARYLTGPNTEAFF. The CDR3 DNA reads TGTGCCCGATACCTGACAGGACCGAACACTGAAGCTTTCTTT.

The chain combines TRBV27 with TRBJ2-7; no reliable D call. Judging by the DNA end, TRBJ2-1 fits better; the J call may be wrong. The CDR3 sequence is 12 residues long. Germline values: CDR1 MNHEY, CDR2 SMNVEV (reference sequence). The CDR3 DNA is TGTGCCAGCAGTGACTCATACAATGAGCAGTTCTTC. Its translation is CASSDSYNEQFF.

The chain links TRBV12-3 or TRBV12-4 to TRBJ2-7; D is possibly TRBD2 (6 bases). Trimming took off 2 bases at V and 6 bases at J, with 14 bases between the two ends. The CDR3 spans 14 residues. CDR3 amino acids: CASSLQAGAPEQYF. The CDR3 nucleotides read TGTGCCAGCAGTTTACAAGCGGGTGCACCCGAGCAGTACTTC.

This chain joins TRBV7-3 and TRBJ2-1; TRBD2 agrees at 10 bases. The CDR3 runs 18 residues. The germline CDR1 and CDR2 sequences are SGHTA and FQGTGA. The J segment lost 6 bases and the V segment lost 5 bases, leaving 16 bases of the junction unmatched. The CDR3 DNA sequence: TGTGCCAGCAGCCAAAAGGCAGCGGGGGGGCCTATCTCCAATGAGCAGTTCTTC. Translated, it gives CASSQKAAGGPISNEQFF.

The rearrangement joins TRBV12-3 or TRBV12-4 to TRBJ2-4; 9 nucleotides match TRBD1. The tail of the sequence fits TRBJ2-1 better, so the J call may be wrong. This CDR3 is built from 15 residues. The chain's CDR3 is CASTVGQGRYNEQFF. The CDR3 nucleotides are TGTGCCAGCACCGTGGGACAGGGCCGATACAATGAGCAGTTCTTC.

With respect to this clonotype: A junction boundary mismatches the germline segment, possibly from a read error. V is TRBV7-4 and J is TRBJ2-7; TRBD1 might be the D (6 bases). Germline CDR1 is SGHVT and CDR2 is SQSDAQ. The CDR3 sequence is 14 residues long. This CDR3 reads CASSFLTGNSPLHF. The CDR3 DNA sequence: TGTGCCAGCAGCTTCCTCACAGGGAACTCACCCCTCCACTTC.

The chain has TRBV7-6 and TRBJ1-4, with TRBD1 matching over 9 bases. The CDR3 length is 15 residues. Germline loops: CDR1 SGHVS, CDR2 FNYEAQ. V gave up 3 bases and J gave up 5 bases; unmatched junction bases: 4. CDR3 protein: CASSFGGQGNEKLFF. CDR3 in DNA: TGTGCCAGCAGCTTCGGCGGACAGGGGAATGAAAAACTGTTTTTT.

The chain couples TRBV6-5 to TRBJ2-2, with 8 bases lining up with TRBD1. V dropped 8 bases and J dropped 5; count of bases not matched to a gene: 7. There are 14 residues in the CDR3. Germline CDR1 reads MNHEY; CDR2 reads SVGAGI. This chain's CDR3 is CASHRGSLTGELFF. In DNA form, the CDR3 reads TGTGCCAGCCACAGGGGGTCTTTAACCGGGGAGCTGTTTTTT.

This chain joins TRBV6-6 and TRBJ2-4, with D unresolved. Matching the DNA end better, TRBJ2-7 makes the J call doubtful. Germline lookup yields CDR1 MNHNY and CDR2 SVGAGI (reference sequence). The CDR3 spans 14 residues. Here the CDR3 DNA reads TGTGCCAGCAATCCTGCGAGGAGTACCTACGAGCAGTACTTC. It is translated as CASNPARSTYEQYF.

The chain uses TRBV7-4 and TRBJ2-3; TRBD1 aligns across 9 bases. With V trimmed by 1 base and J by 4 bases, 15 bases remained unmatched. The CDR3 has 19 residues. Germline CDR1 SGHVT, CDR2 SQSDAQ. The CDR3 reads CASSLGVGGGQGGADTQYF. The CDR3 DNA is TGTGCCAGCAGCTTAGGCGTAGGGGGGGGACAGGGAGGTGCAGATACGCAGTATTTT.

The V and J genes are TRBV7-3 and TRBJ2-5; TRBD2 matches at 11 bases. The J call may be mistaken, given a closer DNA end match to TRBJ2-1. Germline CDR1 reads SGHTA; CDR2 reads FQGTGA. This CDR3 is built from 15 residues. The CDR3 DNA reads as TGTGCCAGCAGCTTAAGCCTAGCGGGAGGAAGTGAGCAGTTCTTC. Translating gives CASSLSLAGGSEQFF.

This rearrangement joins TRBV7-4 to TRBJ2-5; unclear D gene. V was pared by 4 bases and J by 2 bases, with 14 bases between. Germline CDR1 reads SGHVT; CDR2 reads SQSDAQ. The CDR3 has 15 amino acids. As DNA, the CDR3 is TGTGCCAGCAGCTCAGGCCCGAGAAAACAAGAGACCCAGTACTTC. Its translation: CASSSGPRKQETQYF.

The V gene is TRBV7-6, the J gene TRBJ2-1; D is uncertain. Germline loops: CDR1 SGHVS, CDR2 FNYEAQ. The germline V and J ends were trimmed by 5 bases and 5 bases, with 7 bases remaining between them. The CDR3 is made up of 12 amino acids. The CDR3: CASSDGHNEQFF. The CDR3 coding sequence is TGTGCCAGCAGCGACGGACACAATGAGCAGTTCTTC.

This clonotype showed up just a few times. This chain joins TRBV7-9 and TRBJ2-5; TRBD1 matches at 7 bases. Germline CDR1 and CDR2: SEHNR and FQNEAQ (reference sequence). Germline trimming cut 9 bases from V and 4 bases from J; bases unmatched to any gene: 8. CDR3 length: 13 residues. CDR3 protein: CASRPSGGETQYF. In nucleotides, the CDR3 is TGTGCCAGTAGACCCTCAGGGGGAGAGACCCAGTACTTC.

A note on this clonotype: The junction departs from the called germline gene at one end, perhaps through a read error. This chain uses TRBV7-6 with TRBJ1-1; D is ambiguous. CDR3 length: 15 residues. Germline V gene sequence: CDR1 SGHVS, CDR2 FNYEAQ. The CDR3: CASSLARQRTTEAFF. Here the CDR3 DNA reads TGTGCTAGCAGCTTAGCGCGACAAAGAACCACTGAAGCTTTCTTT.

This clonotype was counted many times. The chain is built from TRBV6-1 and TRBJ2-1; 9 bases are shared with TRBD1. Per germline, CDR1 MNHNS and CDR2 SASEGT. V was clipped by 6 bases and J by 4 bases; unmatched bases: 7. This CDR3 is 15 amino acids long. The CDR3 spells CASRPGQGPYNEQFF. CDR3 nucleotide sequence: TGTGCCAGCAGGCCGGGACAGGGCCCTTACAATGAGCAGTTCTTC.